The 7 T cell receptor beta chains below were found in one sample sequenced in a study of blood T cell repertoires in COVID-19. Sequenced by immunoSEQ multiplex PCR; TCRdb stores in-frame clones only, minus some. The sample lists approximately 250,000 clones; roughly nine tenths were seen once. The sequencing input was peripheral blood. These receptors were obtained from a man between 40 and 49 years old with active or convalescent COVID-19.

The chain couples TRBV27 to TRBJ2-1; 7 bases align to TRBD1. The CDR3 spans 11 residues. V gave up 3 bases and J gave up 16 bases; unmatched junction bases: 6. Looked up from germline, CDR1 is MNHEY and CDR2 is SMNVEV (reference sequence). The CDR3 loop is CASSLGQNVFF. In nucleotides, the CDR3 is TGTGCCAGCAGTTTGGGACAGAATGTCTTCTTC.

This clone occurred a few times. The CDR3 nucleotides read TGTGCCAGTTCGCCGGGGACAGGGAATTCACCCCTCCACTTT. Protein product: CASSPGTGNSPLHF. The rearrangement links TRBV3-1 (or the pseudogene TRBV3-2) to TRBJ1-6; 9 positions agree with TRBD1. Germline CDR1 LGHDT, CDR2 YNNKEL (reference sequence). V was clipped by 9 bases and J by 7 bases; unmatched bases: 7. There are 14 residues in the CDR3.

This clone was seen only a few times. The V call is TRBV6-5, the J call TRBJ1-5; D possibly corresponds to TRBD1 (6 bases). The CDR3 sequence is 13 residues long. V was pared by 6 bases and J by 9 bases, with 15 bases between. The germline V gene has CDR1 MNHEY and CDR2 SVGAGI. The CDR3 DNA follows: TGTGCCAGCAGCCCGACAGGCTTGAGGCCCCAGCATTTT. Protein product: CASSPTGLRPQHF.

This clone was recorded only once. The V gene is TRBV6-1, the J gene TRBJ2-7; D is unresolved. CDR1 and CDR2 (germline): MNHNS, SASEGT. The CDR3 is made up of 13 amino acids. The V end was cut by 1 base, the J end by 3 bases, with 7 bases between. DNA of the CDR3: TGTGCCAGCAGTGAAGACGGTCGCTACGAGCAGTACTTC. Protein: CASSEDGRYEQYF.

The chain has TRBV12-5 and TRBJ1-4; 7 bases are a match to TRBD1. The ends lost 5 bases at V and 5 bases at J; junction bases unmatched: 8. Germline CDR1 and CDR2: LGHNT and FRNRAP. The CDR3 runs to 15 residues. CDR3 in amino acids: CASGPETGKNEKLFF. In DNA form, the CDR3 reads TGTGCTAGTGGTCCGGAGACAGGGAAAAATGAAAAACTGTTTTTT.

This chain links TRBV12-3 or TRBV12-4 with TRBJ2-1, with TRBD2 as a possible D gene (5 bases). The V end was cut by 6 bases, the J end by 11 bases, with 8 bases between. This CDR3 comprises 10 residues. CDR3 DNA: TGTGCCAGCAGCCTAGCCCAGCAGTTCTTC. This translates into CASSLAQQFF.

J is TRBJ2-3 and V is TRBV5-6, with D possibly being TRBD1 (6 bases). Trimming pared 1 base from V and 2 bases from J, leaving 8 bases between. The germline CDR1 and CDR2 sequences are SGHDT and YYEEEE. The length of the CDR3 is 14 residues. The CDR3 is CASSLNRATDTQYF. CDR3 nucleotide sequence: TGTGCCAGCAGCTTGAACAGGGCCACAGATACGCAGTATTTT.